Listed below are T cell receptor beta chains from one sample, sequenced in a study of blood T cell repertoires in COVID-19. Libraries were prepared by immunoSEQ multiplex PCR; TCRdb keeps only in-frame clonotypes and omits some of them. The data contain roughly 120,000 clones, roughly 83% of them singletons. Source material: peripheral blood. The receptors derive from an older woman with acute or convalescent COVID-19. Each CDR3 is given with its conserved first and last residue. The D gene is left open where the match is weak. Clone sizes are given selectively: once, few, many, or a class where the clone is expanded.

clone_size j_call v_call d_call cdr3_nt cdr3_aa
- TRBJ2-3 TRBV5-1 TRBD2 TGCGCCAGCAGCCCATTAGCGGGAGGGGGACTCACAGATACGCAGTATTTT CASSPLAGGGLTDTQYF
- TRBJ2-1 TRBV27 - TGTGCCAGTTCAAGCGGAGCCTCCTACAATGAGCAGTTCTTC CASSSGASYNEQFF
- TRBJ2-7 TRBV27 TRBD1 TGTGCCAGCAGGGACAGGGGACCTTACGAGCAGTACTTC CASRDRGPYEQYF
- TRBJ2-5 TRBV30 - TGTGCCTGGAGTGACGGGATCCAAGAGACCCAGTACTTC CAWSDGIQETQYF
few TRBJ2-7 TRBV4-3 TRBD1 TGCGCCAGCAGCCAAAATGACAGGGGGGGGTACGAGCAGTACTTC CASSQNDRGGYEQYF
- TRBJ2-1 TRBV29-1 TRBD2 TGCAGCGTTGCGGGACTAGCGTTTTCCTACAATGAGCAGTTCTTC CSVAGLAFSYNEQFF
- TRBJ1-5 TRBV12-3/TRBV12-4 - TGTGCCAGCAGTTTTAAGGGGGACCAGCCCCAGCATTTT CASSFKGDQPQHF
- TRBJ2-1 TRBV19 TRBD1 TGTGCCAGTAGTTCCACGTTTACGACAGGGTCCAAGTTCTTC CASSSTFTTGSKFF
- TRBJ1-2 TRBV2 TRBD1 TGTGCCAGCATCCCGGGGGAGGACAGGACCTATGGCTACACCTTC CASIPGEDRTYGYTF
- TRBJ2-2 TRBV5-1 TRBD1 TGCGCCAGCAGCCAGGGACAGGGGGGCACCGGGGAGCTGTTTTTT CASSQGQGGTGELFF
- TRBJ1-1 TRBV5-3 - TGTGCCAGAAGCAAGGACAGACGATACACTGAAGCTTTCTTT CARSKDRRYTEAFF
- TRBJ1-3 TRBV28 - TGTGCCAGCAGTGGATCCGGGGGGAGTGGAAACACCATATATTTT CASSGSGGSGNTIYF
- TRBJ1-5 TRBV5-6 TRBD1 TGTGCCAGCAGCTTGGGTGATGGACAGGGGGCTCGGGGGGCCCAGCATTTT CASSLGDGQGARGAQHF
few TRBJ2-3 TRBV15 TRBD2 TGTGCCACCAGCAGAGTAGCGGGGGGCCGCACAGATACGCAGTATTTT CATSRVAGGRTDTQYF
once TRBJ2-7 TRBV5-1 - TGCGCCAGCACAGCGCGGGGGCCCTACGAGCAGTACTTC CASTARGPYEQYF
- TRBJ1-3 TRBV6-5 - TGTGCAGTACACCGGGGAGGGGTCGGTGGAAACACCATATATTTT CAVHRGGVGGNTIYF
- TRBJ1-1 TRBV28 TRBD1 TGTGCCAGCAGTAAACAGGGGAGGTGGAACACTGAAGCTTTCTTT CASSKQGRWNTEAFF
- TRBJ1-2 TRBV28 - TGTGCCAGCAGTTTGAGACTCACTAACTATGGCTACACCTTC CASSLRLTNYGYTF
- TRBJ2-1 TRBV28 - TGTGCCAGCAGTTTGATAGGGCTAGCGGAAATTGGGGGCGACCATGAGCAGTTCTTC CASSLIGLAEIGGDHEQFF
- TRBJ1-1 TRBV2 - TGTGCCAGCAGTGATAACGGGGTGATGAACACTGAAGCTTTCTTT CASSDNGVMNTEAFF
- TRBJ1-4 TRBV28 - TGTGCCAGCAGCCTGGGACACCTAGGAAAACTGTTTTTT CASSLGHLGKLFF
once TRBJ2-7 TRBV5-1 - TGCGCCAGCAGCTCACAGGACTGGGCGGGGGAGCAGTACTTC CASSSQDWAGEQYF
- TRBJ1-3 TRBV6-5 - TGTGCCAGCAGTTACTCGCTCCCGGGAACTGGAAACACCATATATTTT CASSYSLPGTGNTIYF
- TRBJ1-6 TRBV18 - TGTGCCAGCTCACCAAATTCCGCGAATTCACCCCTCCACTTT CASSPNSANSPLHF
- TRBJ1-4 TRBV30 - TGTGCCTGGAGCGGGGGGAATTCCTATGAAAAACTGTTTTTT CAWSGGNSYEKLFF
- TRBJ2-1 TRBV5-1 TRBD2 TGCGCCAGCAGCCCCCGGCTAGCGGGGGGGTCCAGCTCCTACAATGAGCAGTTCTTC CASSPRLAGGSSSYNEQFF
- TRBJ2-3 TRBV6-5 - TGTGCCAGCAAGCGGCCGGGCACAGATACGCAGTATTTT CASKRPGTDTQYF
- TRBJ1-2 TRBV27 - TGTGCCAGCAGTCTGGCGGGGGGCCTGGGTGGCTACACCTTC CASSLAGGLGGYTF
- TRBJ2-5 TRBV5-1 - TGCGCCAGCAGCGGCGTAAAGGGGGATCAGGGCCCACAAGAGACCCAGTACTTC CASSGVKGDQGPQETQYF
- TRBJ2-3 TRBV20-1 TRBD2 TGCAGTGCTAGTAGGAAGGGACTAGCGGATTATACGCAGTATTTT CSASRKGLADYTQYF
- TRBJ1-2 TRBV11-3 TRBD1 TGTGCCAGCAGCTTAGGGACAGGGATTAACTATGGCTACACCTTC CASSLGTGINYGYTF
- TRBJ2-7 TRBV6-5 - TGTGCCAGCCTGTCAAGGGGCGAGCAGTACTTC CASLSRGEQYF
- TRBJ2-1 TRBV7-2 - TGTGCCGGACACTTAGGATATGGTATGAATGAGCAGTTCTTC CAGHLGYGMNEQFF
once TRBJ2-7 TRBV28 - TGTGCCAGCGTAACTGGACAGTCCTACGAGCAGTACTTC CASVTGQSYEQYF
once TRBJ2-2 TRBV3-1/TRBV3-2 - TGTGCCAGCAGCCTAACTCCCGGGGAGCTGTTTTTT CASSLTPGELFF
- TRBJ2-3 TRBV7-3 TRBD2 TGTGCCAGCAGCCCCGGGACTAGCGGGTACACAGATACGCAGTATTTT CASSPGTSGYTDTQYF
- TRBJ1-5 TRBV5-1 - TGCGCCAGCAGCTTGGGACCCGAGGACAATCAGCCCCAGCATTTT CASSLGPEDNQPQHF
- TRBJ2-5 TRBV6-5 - TGTGCCAGCAGTTATATGGGGCGGGAGACCCAGTACTTC CASSYMGRETQYF
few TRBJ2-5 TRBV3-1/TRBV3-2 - TGTGCCAGCAGCCAAGATTACCGCACTGAGACCCAGTACTTC CASSQDYRTETQYF
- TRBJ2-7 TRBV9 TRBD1 TGTGCCAGCAGCGTAGGAGGACAGGGGGCCTACGAGCAGTACTTC CASSVGGQGAYEQYF
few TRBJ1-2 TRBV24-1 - TGTGCCACCAGTGACCCGGGACAACTCTATGGCTACACCTTC CATSDPGQLYGYTF
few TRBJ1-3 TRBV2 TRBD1 TGTGCCAGCAGGAACAGGGGCGGAAACACCATATATTTT CASRNRGGNTIYF
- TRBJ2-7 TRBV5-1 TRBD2 TGCGCCAGCAGCTTTGTAGCGGGAGCCCCCTACGAGCAGTACTTC CASSFVAGAPYEQYF